This is a list of T cell receptor beta chains from one sample in a study of long-term antiretroviral therapy in people with HIV. Profiled with immunoSEQ multiplex PCR; TCRdb holds only in-frame clones, not every one. The sample consists of about 40,000 clones, approximately 85% of them appearing once. Sequenced here: unsorted PBMCs, sampled 3.1 years after starting antiretroviral therapy. The receptors here all came from a woman in her fifties or sixties with HIV. Each CDR3 is given with its conserved first and last residue.

TRBV25-1	TRBJ1-1	CASTKQGLEAFF
TRBV4-1	TRBJ1-2	CASSQEPGAVDGYTF
TRBV19	TRBJ2-7	CASSRDAGPGGYEQYF
TRBV7-2	TRBJ2-2	CASSLVRVELFF
TRBV11-1	TRBJ2-3	CASSLVRPIAGGTDTQYF
TRBV6-6	TRBJ2-5	CASSYQDRVHGETQYF
TRBV27	TRBJ2-7	CASSPPRDSFKGPYEQYF
TRBV6-6	TRBJ2-7	CASRPVGRGGYEQYF
TRBV18	TRBJ2-5	CASSPGRTGKETQYF
TRBV7-9	TRBJ2-2	CASTPWGGRSTGELFF
TRBV7-9	TRBJ2-7	CASSLADRVPRYEQYF
TRBV7-2	TRBJ2-5	CASSFPGWGDETQYF
TRBV19	TRBJ1-5	CASTKQGSGQPQHF
TRBV12-2	TRBJ2-1	CASRLRRCNEQFF
TRBV21-1	TRBJ1-2	CASSIRKADRRMCYGYTF
TRBV27	TRBJ1-1	CASSYRQGRELNTEAFF
TRBV7-2	TRBJ1-4	CASSLASNEKLFF
TRBV2	TRBJ2-7	CASRQDRGNPYEQYF
TRBV5-6	TRBJ1-4	CASSSRSPTELFF
TRBV5-1	TRBJ2-2	CASSLEGQGAGELFF
TRBV4-3	TRBJ2-2	CASSQDDGGPNTGELFF
TRBV5-1	TRBJ2-1	CASSWLSPITYNEQFF
TRBV7-3	TRBJ2-3	CASSGGTDTQYF
TRBV27	TRBJ1-4	CASSLSPGAGEKLFF
TRBV19	TRBJ2-7	CASSTPQGTAYEQYF
TRBV5-1	TRBJ2-5	CASSVGLAGYQETQYF
TRBV7-6	TRBJ1-6	CASSLGTQSNNSPLHF
TRBV25-1	TRBJ2-2	CASSDNTGELFF
TRBV7-6	TRBJ2-7	CASSLGTGQSSYEQYF
TRBV11-3	TRBJ1-3	CASSGTAYSPKPIYF
TRBV7-9	TRBJ2-3	CASSLAGDGGTQYF
TRBV12-5	TRBJ1-5	CASGLAGTGGEHF
TRBV30	TRBJ1-1	CAWSDTRGPETEAFF
TRBV6-5	TRBJ1-5	CASSTRDRVQPQHF
TRBV2	TRBJ1-2	CASTPGQSYGYTF
TRBV9	TRBJ1-1	CASSPHLNTEAFF
TRBV7-9	TRBJ2-7	CASSPPRFPDSYEQYF
TRBV5-1	TRBJ2-2	CASSFWTEYTGELFF